This is a list of T cell receptor beta chains from one sample in a study of cytomegalovirus exposure and HLA in healthy donors. Generated by immunoSEQ multiplex PCR, the TCRdb table keeps only in-frame clones and is missing some. Counted here are about 85,000 clones, 80% occurring once; the ten biggest clones make up roughly 32%. The specimen was PBMCs. These receptors all come from a man aged 50-60 years in good health and CMV-seropositive. Each CDR3 is given with its conserved first and last residue. A D gene is named only where the DNA matches it firmly. Size values are once, few and many counts, or a class for expanded clones, and some rows have none.

v_call	j_call	d_call	clone_size	cdr3_nt	cdr3_aa
TRBV27	TRBJ2-5	TRBD2	.	TGTGCCAGCAGTCCTTATCTGACTAGCGGGAGGTTGGGGGGAGAGACCCAGTACTTC	CASSPYLTSGRLGGETQYF
TRBV9	TRBJ2-7	.	.	TGTGCCAGCAGCGCCCAGCCGCGGGACGCGTACGAGCAGTACTTC	CASSAQPRDAYEQYF
TRBV6-1	TRBJ2-7	TRBD1	.	TGTGCCAGCAGTACAGGGGGCCACGAGCAGTACTTC	CASSTGGHEQYF
TRBV2	TRBJ2-1	.	.	TGTGCCAGCAGACCCAGGGTCGCCCCCTACAATGAGCAGTTCTTC	CASRPRVAPYNEQFF
TRBV28	TRBJ2-5	.	few	TGTGCCAGCAGTTTATTGTTAGCGGAAGAGACCCAGTACTTC	CASSLLLAEETQYF
TRBV5-1	TRBJ2-2	TRBD2	.	TGCGCCAGCAGCTTGGCTAGCGGAGCGAACACCGGGGAGCTGTTTTTT	CASSLASGANTGELFF
TRBV5-5	TRBJ2-1	TRBD1	.	TGTGCCAGCAGCTTCCACGACAGGGTGGATTACAATGAGCAGTTCTTC	CASSFHDRVDYNEQFF
TRBV6-6	TRBJ2-7	TRBD2	.	TGTGCCAGCAGTCTACTAGCGGGAGTAGACGAGCAGTACTTC	CASSLLAGVDEQYF
TRBV12-5	TRBJ1-2	TRBD1	few	TGTGCTAGTGGCCTCGACAGGGTCTATGGCTACACCTTC	CASGLDRVYGYTF
TRBV6-1	TRBJ2-1	TRBD2	once	TGTGCCAGCAGTGAAGTTTTAATGGCTAGCGGGAGATTCGGGAATGAGCAGTTCTTC	CASSEVLMASGRFGNEQFF
TRBV11-2	TRBJ2-5	.	.	TGTGCCAGCAGCCCACCGACAGGACCGGCGGGCCAAGAGACCCAGTACTTC	CASSPPTGPAGQETQYF
TRBV7-7	TRBJ2-5	.	.	TGTGCTAGCAGCTTGGGGTCCGGACGGGAGATGGGTGAGACCCAGTACTTC	CASSLGSGREMGETQYF
TRBV18	TRBJ2-1	.	.	TGTGCCAGCTCACCATTAGATGAGCAGTTCTTC	CASSPLDEQFF
TRBV18	TRBJ2-5	TRBD2	once	TGTGCCAGCTCACCTGCGGGACTACCTCTACGAGAGCAGTACTTC	CASSPAGLPLREQYF
TRBV9	TRBJ2-7	.	.	TGTGCCAGCAGCGTAAGCTATTCCCACGAGCAGTACTTC	CASSVSYSHEQYF
TRBV25-1	TRBJ2-1	.	.	TGTGCCAGCAGTGAAAGTGGCGGGTACAATGAGCAGTTCTTC	CASSESGGYNEQFF
TRBV9	TRBJ2-6	.	.	TGTGCCAGCAGCGTAGCTGGGGTGGGCCCTGGGGCCAACGGCCTGACTTTC	CASSVAGVGPGANGLTF
TRBV28	TRBJ1-3	.	.	TGTGCCAGCAGCTCCGCCGGCAGGGGAGATGGAAACACCATATATTTT	CASSSAGRGDGNTIYF
TRBV2	TRBJ2-5	.	.	TGTGCCAGCAGGGCCACCGGCGGCCAAGAGACCCAGTACTTC	CASRATGGQETQYF
TRBV5-1	TRBJ2-3	TRBD2	.	TGCGCCAGCAGCTTGTTGTCTAGCGGGAGCCCAGATACGCAGTATTTT	CASSLLSSGSPDTQYF
TRBV7-9	TRBJ1-1	.	.	TGTGCCAGCAGCTTAGGGGCAGCGAACACTGAAGCTTTCTTT	CASSLGAANTEAFF
TRBV7-9	TRBJ2-3	TRBD2	.	TGTGCCAGCAAAAGGGCCAGCGGGAGCGGAGAAGATATGCAGTATTTT	CASKRASGSGEDMQYF
TRBV5-1	TRBJ1-5	TRBD1	.	TGCGCCAGCAGCTTGGGCGACAGGGACCATCAGCCCCAGCATTTT	CASSLGDRDHQPQHF
TRBV20-1	TRBJ2-5	TRBD1	.	TGCAGTGGACAGGGGATAGAGACCCAGTACTTC	CSGQGIETQYF
TRBV19	TRBJ1-4	.	.	TGTGCCAGTAGTACAGCGGGGCCGGGTGAAAAACTGTTTTTT	CASSTAGPGEKLFF
TRBV15	TRBJ1-6	.	.	.	CATSRWGTGNPHF
TRBV4-1	TRBJ2-5	TRBD1	.	TGCGCCAGCAGCCAAAGACAGGGGGAAGAGACCCAGTACTTC	CASSQRQGEETQYF
TRBV7-8	TRBJ2-7	TRBD2	.	TGTGCCAGCACCACCCAGGCGGGAGGTGAGTCCTACGAGCAGTACTTC	CASTTQAGGESYEQYF
TRBV4-1	TRBJ2-1	.	.	TGCGCCAGCAGCCAAGATCCGGGGACCGGGGGTGAGCAGTTCTTC	CASSQDPGTGGEQFF
TRBV9	TRBJ1-2	TRBD1	.	TGTGCCAGCAGCGTAGGGCAGGGGGAGAACTATGGCTACACCTTC	CASSVGQGENYGYTF
TRBV7-2	TRBJ2-7	.	.	TGTGCCAGCAGCTTAGCTTGGAGAGTGACCTACGAGCAGTACTTC	CASSLAWRVTYEQYF
TRBV6-1	TRBJ1-5	TRBD1	.	TGTGCCAGCAGTTTGGGGACAGGCAATCAGCCCCAGCATTTT	CASSLGTGNQPQHF
TRBV19	TRBJ2-7	.	.	TGTGCCAGTAGTCCCTCTTGGGGAGCGGATTCCTACGAGCAGTACTTC	CASSPSWGADSYEQYF
TRBV13	TRBJ1-2	.	.	TGTGCCAGCAGCCACACCCACAGGGACACCGACTCAGATAACTATGGCTACACCTTC	CASSHTHRDTDSDNYGYTF
TRBV20-1	TRBJ1-2	.	.	TGCAGTGCTACGGGTTACTATGGCTACACCTTC	CSATGYYGYTF
TRBV18	TRBJ2-7	TRBD1	.	TGTGCCAGCTCACCAAGGTGGACAGGGGGCACCTACGAGCAGTACTTC	CASSPRWTGGTYEQYF
TRBV7-8	TRBJ2-3	TRBD2	.	TGTGCCAGCAGCCAGCGGGGCGGGTGGAAACTTCAGAGCACAGATACGCAGTATTTT	CASSQRGGWKLQSTDTQYF
TRBV4-1	TRBJ2-3	.	.	TGCGCCAGCAGCCGCCTACCCTTTGGCACAGATACGCAGTATTTT	CASSRLPFGTDTQYF
TRBV20-1	TRBJ1-2	.	.	TGCAGTGCCGGAGCTAACTATGGCTACACCTTC	CSAGANYGYTF
TRBV27	TRBJ2-2	TRBD2	few	TGTGCCAGCCGCCCGACTGGGCTAGCGGGAGGAAACACCGGGGAGCTGTTTTTT	CASRPTGLAGGNTGELFF
TRBV6-5	TRBJ2-7	TRBD1	.	TGTGCCAGCAGACCCGACAGGGCGGTGAACGAGCAGTACTTC	CASRPDRAVNEQYF
TRBV2	TRBJ2-3	TRBD2	.	TGTGCCAGCAACGTAGCGGGAGCCAGAGGAGATACGCAGTATTTT	CASNVAGARGDTQYF
TRBV6-1	TRBJ2-3	.	.	TGTGCCAGCAGTGATTCGACTACCACTCTTACAGATACGCAGTATTTT	CASSDSTTTLTDTQYF
TRBV19	TRBJ1-1	TRBD1	.	TGTGCCAGTCAGACAGGGGCGAACACTGAAGCTTTCTTT	CASQTGANTEAFF
TRBV19	TRBJ2-5	TRBD1	.	TGTGCCAGTAGTATAAGGGGGCGCCCTCAAGAGACCCAGTACTTC	CASSIRGRPQETQYF
TRBV18	TRBJ2-7	.	few	TGTGCCAGCTCACCATCCGGCAGGGACTACGAGCAGTACTTC	CASSPSGRDYEQYF
TRBV7-3	TRBJ2-4	.	.	TGTGCCAGCAGCTCCCAGGCTGACCGGTCAAACAGTCAGTACTTC	CASSSQADRSNSQYF
TRBV5-1	TRBJ2-1	TRBD2	.	TGCGCCAGCAGCTTCCGACTAGCGGGAAATGAGCAGTTCTTC	CASSFRLAGNEQFF
TRBV2	TRBJ1-6	.	.	TGTGCCAGCTTTCGGGCCCCGCGGGCTATTGAATCACCCCTCCACTTT	CASFRAPRAIESPLHF
TRBV5-1	TRBJ1-2	.	.	TGCGCCAGCAGCCCCGGGACTTCTGGCTATGGCTACACCTTC	CASSPGTSGYGYTF
TRBV5-3	TRBJ2-5	TRBD2	.	TGTGCCAGAAGCTCTAACCTAGCGGGATGCCAAGAGACCCAGTACTTC	CARSSNLAGCQETQYF
TRBV29-1	TRBJ1-2	.	.	TGCAGCGTTGAGTACGACACCCACTATGGCTACACCTTC	CSVEYDTHYGYTF
TRBV6-5	TRBJ2-1	TRBD1	.	TGTGCCAGCAGTAGGACAGGGTACGATGAGCAGTTCTTC	CASSRTGYDEQFF
TRBV28	TRBJ2-7	TRBD2	.	TGTGCCAGCAGTTTAACTACGGGACTAGCAATCTACGAGCAGTACTTC	CASSLTTGLAIYEQYF